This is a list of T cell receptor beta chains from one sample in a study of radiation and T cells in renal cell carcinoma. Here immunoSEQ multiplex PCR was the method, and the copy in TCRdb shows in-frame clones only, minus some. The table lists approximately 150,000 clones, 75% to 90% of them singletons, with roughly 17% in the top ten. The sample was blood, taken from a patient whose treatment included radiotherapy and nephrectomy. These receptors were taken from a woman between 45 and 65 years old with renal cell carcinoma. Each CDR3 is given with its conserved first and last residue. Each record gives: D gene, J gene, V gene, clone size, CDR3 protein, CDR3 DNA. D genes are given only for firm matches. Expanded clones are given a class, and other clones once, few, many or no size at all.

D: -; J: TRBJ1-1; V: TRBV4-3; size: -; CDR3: CASSPWGEGNTEAFF; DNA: TGCGCCAGCAGCCCCTGGGGTGAGGGGAACACTGAAGCTTTCTTT
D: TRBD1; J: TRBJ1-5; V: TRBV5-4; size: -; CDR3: CASSQDTGQFNQPQHF; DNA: TGTGCCAGCAGCCAAGATACGGGACAGTTTAATCAGCCCCAGCATTTT
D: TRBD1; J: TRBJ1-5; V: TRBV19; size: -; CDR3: CASSGSGTGNQPQHF; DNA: TGTGCCAGTAGTGGCTCCGGGACAGGGAATCAGCCCCAGCATTTT
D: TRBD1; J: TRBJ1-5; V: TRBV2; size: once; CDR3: CASCDRGVGQPQHF; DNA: TGTGCCAGCTGCGACAGGGGAGTTGGTCAGCCCCAGCATTTT
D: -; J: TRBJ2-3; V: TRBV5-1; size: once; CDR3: CASRVGASTDTQYF; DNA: TGCGCCAGCAGAGTGGGAGCTAGCACAGATACGCAGTATTTT
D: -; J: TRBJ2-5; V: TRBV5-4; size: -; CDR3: CASSLAGQVETQYF; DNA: TGTGCCAGCAGCCTCGCTGGGCAGGTGGAGACCCAGTACTTC
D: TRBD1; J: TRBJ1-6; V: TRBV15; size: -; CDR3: CATSRNRGHSYNSPLHF; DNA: TGTGCCACCAGCAGGAACAGGGGACACTCCTATAATTCACCCCTCCACTTT
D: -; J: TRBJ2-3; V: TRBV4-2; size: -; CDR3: CASSLGTEGGTDTQYF; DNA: TGTGCCAGCAGCCTTGGGACCGAGGGAGGAACAGATACGCAGTATTTT
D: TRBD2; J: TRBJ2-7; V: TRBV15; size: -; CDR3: CATSRGAGLAGGYEQYF; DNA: TGTGCCACCAGCAGAGGGGCGGGACTAGCGGGAGGGTACGAGCAGTACTTC
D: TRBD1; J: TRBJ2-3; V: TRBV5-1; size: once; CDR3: CASSLGQGLHTDTQYF; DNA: TGCGCCAGCAGCTTGGGACAGGGGCTTCACACAGATACGCAGTATTTT
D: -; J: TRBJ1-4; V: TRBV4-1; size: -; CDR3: CASSRGAGTTNEKLFF; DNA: TGCGCCAGCAGCCGAGGGGCGGGGACAACTAATGAAAAACTGTTTTTT
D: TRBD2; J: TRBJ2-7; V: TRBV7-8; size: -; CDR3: CASSLTSEYEQYF; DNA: TGTGCCAGCAGCTTAACTAGCGAATACGAGCAGTACTTC
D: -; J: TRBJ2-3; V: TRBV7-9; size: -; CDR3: CASSPAGDSTDTQYF; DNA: TGTGCCAGCAGCCCGGCCGGGGATAGCACAGATACGCAGTATTTT
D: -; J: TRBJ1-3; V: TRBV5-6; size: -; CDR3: CASSLKGGGNTIYF; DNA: TGTGCCAGCAGCTTGAAGGGAGGGGGAAACACCATATATTTT
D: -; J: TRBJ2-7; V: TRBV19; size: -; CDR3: CASRSQGSNVYEQYF; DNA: TGTGCCAGTAGGAGCCAGGGAAGCAACGTCTACGAGCAGTACTTC
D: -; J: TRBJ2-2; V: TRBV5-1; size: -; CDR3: CASSPEAANTGELFF; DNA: TGCGCCAGCAGCCCGGAAGCTGCTAACACCGGGGAGCTGTTTTTT
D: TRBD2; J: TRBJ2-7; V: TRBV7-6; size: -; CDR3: CASVRVGLAGEEQYF; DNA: TGTGCCAGCGTCCGAGTGGGACTAGCGGGGGAGGAGCAGTACTTC
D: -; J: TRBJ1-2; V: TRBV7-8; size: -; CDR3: CASSLSGDNYGYTF; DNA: TGTGCCAGCAGCTTATCCGGAGATAACTATGGCTACACCTTC
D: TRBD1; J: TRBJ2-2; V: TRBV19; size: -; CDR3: CASRRRDRVMEGTGELFF; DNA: TGTGCCAGTAGGCGGCGGGACAGGGTTATGGAGGGCACCGGGGAGCTGTTTTTT
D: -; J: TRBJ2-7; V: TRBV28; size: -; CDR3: CASSPGEIRAYEQYF; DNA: TGTGCCAGCAGTCCCGGGGAAATTAGGGCCTACGAGCAGTACTTC
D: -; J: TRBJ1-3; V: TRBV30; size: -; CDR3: CAWSVGGAPGNTIYF; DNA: TGTGCCTGGAGTGTAGGGGGGGCGCCTGGAAACACCATATATTTT
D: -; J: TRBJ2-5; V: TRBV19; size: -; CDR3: CASNPGREETQYF; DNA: TGTGCCAGTAACCCCGGACGGGAAGAGACCCAGTACTTC
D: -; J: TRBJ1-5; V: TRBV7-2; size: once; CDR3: CASSFPGQPQHF; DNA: TGTGCCAGCAGCTTTCCGGGACAGCCCCAGCATTTT
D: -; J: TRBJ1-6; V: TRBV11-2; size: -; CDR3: CASSLDRMSSYNSPLHF; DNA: TGTGCCAGCAGCTTAGATCGGATGAGCTCCTATAATTCACCCCTCCACTTT
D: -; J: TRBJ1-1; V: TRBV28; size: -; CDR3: CASSLQGTGGAFF; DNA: TGTGCCAGCAGTTTACAGGGGACGGGCGGAGCTTTCTTT
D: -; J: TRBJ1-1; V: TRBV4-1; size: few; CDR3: CASSQRQGADTEAFF; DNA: TGCGCCAGCAGCCAAAGACAAGGGGCTGACACTGAAGCTTTCTTT
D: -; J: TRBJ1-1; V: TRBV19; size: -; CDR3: CASSPLGVGGNTEAFF; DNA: TGTGCCAGTAGCCCCTTGGGGGTTGGTGGGAACACTGAAGCTTTCTTT
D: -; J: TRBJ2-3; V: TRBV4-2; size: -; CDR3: CASSLDGADTQYF; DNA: TGTGCCAGCAGCCTGGACGGGGCTGATACGCAGTATTTT
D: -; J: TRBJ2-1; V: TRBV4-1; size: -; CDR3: CASSQDWTEPYNEQFF; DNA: TGCGCCAGCAGCCAAGATTGGACAGAACCTTACAATGAGCAGTTCTTC
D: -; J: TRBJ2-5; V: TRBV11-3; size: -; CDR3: CASSLDGDPQETQYF; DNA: TGTGCCAGCAGCTTAGACGGGGACCCCCAAGAGACCCAGTACTTC
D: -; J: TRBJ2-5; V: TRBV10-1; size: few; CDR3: CASSDRGTGETQYF; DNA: TGCGCCAGCAGTGACCGCGGGACGGGAGAGACCCAGTACTTC
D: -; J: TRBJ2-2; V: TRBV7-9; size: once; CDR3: CASSPHTGELFF; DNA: TGTGCCAGCAGCCCACACACCGGGGAGCTGTTTTTT
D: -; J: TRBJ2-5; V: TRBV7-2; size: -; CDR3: CASSFNGAPETQYF; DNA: TGTGCCAGCAGCTTTAACGGGGCTCCAGAGACCCAGTACTTC
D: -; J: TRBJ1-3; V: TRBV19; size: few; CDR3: CATYPGEPGNTIYF; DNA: TGTGCCACCTACCCAGGGGAACCTGGAAACACCATATATTTT
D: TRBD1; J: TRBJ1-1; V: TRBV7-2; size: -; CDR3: CASRSVRGQGANTEAFF; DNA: TGTGCCAGCAGGTCAGTCCGGGGACAGGGGGCCAACACTGAAGCTTTCTTT
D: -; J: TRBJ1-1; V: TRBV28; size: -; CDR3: CASTNGATEAFF; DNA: TGTGCCAGCACCAATGGTGCCACTGAAGCTTTCTTT
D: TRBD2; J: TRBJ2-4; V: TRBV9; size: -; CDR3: CASSVGVGGFKNIQYF; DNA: TGTGCCAGCAGCGTAGGTGTGGGAGGGTTCAAAAACATTCAGTACTTC
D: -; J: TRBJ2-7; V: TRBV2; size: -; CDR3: CASRPWANSYEQYF; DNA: TGTGCCAGCAGACCTTGGGCCAACTCCTACGAGCAGTACTTC
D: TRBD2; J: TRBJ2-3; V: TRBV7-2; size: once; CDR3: CASSSWTSGITDTQYF; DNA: TGTGCCAGCAGCTCGTGGACTAGCGGGATTACGGATACGCAGTATTTT
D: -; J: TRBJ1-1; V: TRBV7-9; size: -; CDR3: CASSLGAGTEAFF; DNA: TGTGCCAGCAGCTTAGGAGCGGGCACTGAAGCTTTCTTT
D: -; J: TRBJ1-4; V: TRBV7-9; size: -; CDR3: CASSLEGSGEKLFF; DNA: TGTGCCAGCAGCTTAGAGGGGTCCGGCGAAAAACTGTTTTTT
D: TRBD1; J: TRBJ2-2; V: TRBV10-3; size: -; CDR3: CAIRRDRGQKNTGELFF; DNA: TGTGCCATCAGAAGGGACAGGGGGCAAAAGAACACCGGGGAGCTGTTTTTT
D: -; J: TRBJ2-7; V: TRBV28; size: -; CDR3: CASSLSPYEQYF; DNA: TGTGCCAGCAGTTTAAGTCCCTACGAGCAGTACTTC
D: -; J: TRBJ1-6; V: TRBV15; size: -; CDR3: CATSRDFDSPLHF; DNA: TGTGCCACCAGCAGGGACTTTGATTCACCCCTCCACTTT
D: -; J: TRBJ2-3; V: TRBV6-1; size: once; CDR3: CAIGTPSTDTQYF; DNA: TGTGCCATCGGGACCCCAAGCACAGATACGCAGTATTTT
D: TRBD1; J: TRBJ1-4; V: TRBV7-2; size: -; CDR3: CASSKRTGASEKLFF; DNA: TGTGCCAGCAGCAAACGGACAGGGGCGAGCGAAAAACTGTTTTTT
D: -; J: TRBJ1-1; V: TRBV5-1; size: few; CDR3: CASSLATVAEAFF; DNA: TGCGCCAGCAGCTTGGCCACAGTAGCTGAAGCTTTCTTT
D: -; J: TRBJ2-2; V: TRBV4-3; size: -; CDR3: CASSQAGNTGELFF; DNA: TGCGCCAGCAGCCAAGCTGGGAACACCGGGGAGCTGTTTTTT
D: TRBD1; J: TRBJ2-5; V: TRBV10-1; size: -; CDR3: CASSRDRQETQYF; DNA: TGCGCCAGCAGCCGGGACAGGCAAGAGACCCAGTACTTC
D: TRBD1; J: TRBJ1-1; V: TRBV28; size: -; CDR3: CASSEGGGGEAFF; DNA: TGTGCCAGCAGTGAAGGGGGCGGCGGTGAAGCTTTCTTT
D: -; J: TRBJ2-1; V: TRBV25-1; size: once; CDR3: CASSQILGDEQFF; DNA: TGTGCCAGCAGCCAAATCCTGGGGGATGAGCAGTTCTTC
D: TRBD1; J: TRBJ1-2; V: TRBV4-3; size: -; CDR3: CASSQVGSGGLTGYTF; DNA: TGCGCCAGCAGCCAAGTCGGGTCAGGGGGCCTAACGGGCTACACCTTC
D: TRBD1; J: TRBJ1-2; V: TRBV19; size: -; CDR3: CASQPGQRVYGYTF; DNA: TGTGCCAGTCAACCGGGACAGAGGGTCTATGGCTACACCTTC
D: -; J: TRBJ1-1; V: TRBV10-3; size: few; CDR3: CAISESPGKNTEAFF; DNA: TGTGCCATCAGTGAGTCCCCAGGGAAGAACACTGAAGCTTTCTTT
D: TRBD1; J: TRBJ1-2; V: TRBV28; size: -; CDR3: CASQGAPANYGYTF; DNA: TGTGCCAGTCAGGGGGCGCCAGCTAACTATGGCTACACCTTC
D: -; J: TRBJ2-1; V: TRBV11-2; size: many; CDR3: CASSLEAGYNEQFF; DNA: TGTGCCAGCAGCTTAGAGGCGGGGTACAATGAGCAGTTCTTC
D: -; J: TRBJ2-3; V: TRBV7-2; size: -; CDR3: CASSPGRGPDTQYF; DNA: TGTGCCAGCAGCCCAGGAAGGGGTCCAGATACGCAGTATTTT